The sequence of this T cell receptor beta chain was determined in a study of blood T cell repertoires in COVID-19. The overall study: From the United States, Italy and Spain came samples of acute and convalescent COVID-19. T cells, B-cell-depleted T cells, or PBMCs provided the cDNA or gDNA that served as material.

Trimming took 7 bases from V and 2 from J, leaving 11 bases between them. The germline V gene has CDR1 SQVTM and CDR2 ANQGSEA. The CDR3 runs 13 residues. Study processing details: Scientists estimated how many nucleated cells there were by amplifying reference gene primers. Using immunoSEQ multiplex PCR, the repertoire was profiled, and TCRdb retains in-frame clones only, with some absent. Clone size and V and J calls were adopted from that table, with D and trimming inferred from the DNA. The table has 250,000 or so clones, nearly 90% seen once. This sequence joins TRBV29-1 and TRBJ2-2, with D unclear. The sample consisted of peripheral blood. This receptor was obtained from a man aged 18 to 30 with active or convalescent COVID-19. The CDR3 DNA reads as TGCAGCGCCTCTCGAGGAAACACCGGGGAGCTGTTTTTT. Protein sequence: CSASRGNTGELFF.